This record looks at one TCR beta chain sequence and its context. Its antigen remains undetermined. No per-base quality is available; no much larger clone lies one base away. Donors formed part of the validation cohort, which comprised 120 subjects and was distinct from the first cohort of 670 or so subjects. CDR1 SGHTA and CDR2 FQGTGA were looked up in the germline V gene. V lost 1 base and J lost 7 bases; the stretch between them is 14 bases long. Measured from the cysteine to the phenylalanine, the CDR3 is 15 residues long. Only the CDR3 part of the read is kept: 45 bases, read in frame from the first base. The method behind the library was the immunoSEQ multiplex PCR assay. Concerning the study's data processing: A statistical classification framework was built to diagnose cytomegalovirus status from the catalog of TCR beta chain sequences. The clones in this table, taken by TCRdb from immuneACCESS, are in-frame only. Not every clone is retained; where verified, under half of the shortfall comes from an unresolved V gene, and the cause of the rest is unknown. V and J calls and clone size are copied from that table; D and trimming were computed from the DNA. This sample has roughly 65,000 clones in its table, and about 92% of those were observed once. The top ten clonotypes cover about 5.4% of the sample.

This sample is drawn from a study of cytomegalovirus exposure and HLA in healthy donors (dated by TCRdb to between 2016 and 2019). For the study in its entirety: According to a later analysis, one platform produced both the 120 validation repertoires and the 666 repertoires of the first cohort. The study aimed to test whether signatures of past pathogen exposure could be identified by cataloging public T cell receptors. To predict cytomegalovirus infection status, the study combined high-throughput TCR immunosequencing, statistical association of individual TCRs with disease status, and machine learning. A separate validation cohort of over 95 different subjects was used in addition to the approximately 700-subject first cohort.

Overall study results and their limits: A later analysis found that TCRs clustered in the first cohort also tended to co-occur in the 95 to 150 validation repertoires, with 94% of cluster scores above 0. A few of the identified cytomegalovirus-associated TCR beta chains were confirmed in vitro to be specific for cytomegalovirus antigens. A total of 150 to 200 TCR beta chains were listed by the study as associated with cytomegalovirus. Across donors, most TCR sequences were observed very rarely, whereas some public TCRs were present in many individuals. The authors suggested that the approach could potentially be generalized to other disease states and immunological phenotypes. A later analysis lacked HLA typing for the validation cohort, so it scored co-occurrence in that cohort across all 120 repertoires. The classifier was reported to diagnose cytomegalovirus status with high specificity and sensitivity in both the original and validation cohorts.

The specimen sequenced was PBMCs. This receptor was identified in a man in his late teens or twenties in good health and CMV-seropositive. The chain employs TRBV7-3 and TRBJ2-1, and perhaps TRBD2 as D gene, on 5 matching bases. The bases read TGTGCCAGCAGCTTAAGTCTAGCCGCTGGGAATGAGCAGTTCTTC. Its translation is CASSLSLAAGNEQFF.